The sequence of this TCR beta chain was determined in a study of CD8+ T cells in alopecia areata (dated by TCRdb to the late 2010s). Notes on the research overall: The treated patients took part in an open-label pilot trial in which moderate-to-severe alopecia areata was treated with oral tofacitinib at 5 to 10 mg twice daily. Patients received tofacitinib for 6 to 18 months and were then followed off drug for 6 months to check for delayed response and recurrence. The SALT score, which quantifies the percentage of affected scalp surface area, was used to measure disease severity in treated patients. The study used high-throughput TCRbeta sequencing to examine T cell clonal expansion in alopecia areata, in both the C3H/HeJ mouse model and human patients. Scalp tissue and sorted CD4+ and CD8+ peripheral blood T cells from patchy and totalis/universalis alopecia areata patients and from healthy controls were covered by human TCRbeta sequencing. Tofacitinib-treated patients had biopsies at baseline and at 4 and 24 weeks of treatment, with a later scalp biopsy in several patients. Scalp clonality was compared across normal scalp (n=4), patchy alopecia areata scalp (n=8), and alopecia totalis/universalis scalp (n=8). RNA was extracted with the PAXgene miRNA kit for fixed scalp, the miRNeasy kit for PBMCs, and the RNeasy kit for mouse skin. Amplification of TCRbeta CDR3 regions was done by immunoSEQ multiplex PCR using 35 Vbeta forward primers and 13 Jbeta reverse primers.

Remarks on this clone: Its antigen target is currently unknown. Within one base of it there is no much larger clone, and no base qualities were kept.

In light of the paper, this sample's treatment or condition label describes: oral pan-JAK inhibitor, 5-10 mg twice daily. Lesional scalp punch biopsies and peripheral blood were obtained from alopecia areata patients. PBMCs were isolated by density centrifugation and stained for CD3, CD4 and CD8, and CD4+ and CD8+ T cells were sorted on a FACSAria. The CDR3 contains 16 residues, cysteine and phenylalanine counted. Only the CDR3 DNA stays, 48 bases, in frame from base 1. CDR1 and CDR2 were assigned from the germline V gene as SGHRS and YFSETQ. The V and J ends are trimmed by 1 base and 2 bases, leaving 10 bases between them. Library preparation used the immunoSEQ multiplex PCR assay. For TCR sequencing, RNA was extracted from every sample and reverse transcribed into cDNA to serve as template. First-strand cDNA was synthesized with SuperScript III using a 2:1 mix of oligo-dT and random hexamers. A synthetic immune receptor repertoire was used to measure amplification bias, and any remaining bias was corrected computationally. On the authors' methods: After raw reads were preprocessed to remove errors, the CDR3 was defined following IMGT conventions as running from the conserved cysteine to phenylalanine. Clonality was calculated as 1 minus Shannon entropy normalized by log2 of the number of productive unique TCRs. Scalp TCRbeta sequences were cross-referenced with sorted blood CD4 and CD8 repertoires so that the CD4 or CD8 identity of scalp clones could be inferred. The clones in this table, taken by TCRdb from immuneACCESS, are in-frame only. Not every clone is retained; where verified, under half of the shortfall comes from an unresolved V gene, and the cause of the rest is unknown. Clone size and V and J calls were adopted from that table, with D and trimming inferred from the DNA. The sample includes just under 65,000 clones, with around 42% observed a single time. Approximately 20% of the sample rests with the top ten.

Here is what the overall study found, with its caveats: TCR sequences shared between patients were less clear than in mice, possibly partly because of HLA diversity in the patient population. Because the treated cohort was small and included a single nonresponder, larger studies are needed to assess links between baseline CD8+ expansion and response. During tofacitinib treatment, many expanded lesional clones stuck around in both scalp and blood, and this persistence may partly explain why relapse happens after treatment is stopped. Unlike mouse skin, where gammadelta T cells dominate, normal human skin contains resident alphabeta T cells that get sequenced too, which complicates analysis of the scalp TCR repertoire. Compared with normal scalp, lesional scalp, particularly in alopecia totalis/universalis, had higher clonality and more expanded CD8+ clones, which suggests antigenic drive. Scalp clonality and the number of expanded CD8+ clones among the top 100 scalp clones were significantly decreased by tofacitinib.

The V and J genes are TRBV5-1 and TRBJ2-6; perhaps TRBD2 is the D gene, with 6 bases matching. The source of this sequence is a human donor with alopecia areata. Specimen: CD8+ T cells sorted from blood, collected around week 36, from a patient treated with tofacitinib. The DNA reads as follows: TGCGCCAGCAGCTTGAGGGACTTGACTGGGGCCAACGTCCTGACTTTC. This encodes CASSLRDLTGANVLTF.